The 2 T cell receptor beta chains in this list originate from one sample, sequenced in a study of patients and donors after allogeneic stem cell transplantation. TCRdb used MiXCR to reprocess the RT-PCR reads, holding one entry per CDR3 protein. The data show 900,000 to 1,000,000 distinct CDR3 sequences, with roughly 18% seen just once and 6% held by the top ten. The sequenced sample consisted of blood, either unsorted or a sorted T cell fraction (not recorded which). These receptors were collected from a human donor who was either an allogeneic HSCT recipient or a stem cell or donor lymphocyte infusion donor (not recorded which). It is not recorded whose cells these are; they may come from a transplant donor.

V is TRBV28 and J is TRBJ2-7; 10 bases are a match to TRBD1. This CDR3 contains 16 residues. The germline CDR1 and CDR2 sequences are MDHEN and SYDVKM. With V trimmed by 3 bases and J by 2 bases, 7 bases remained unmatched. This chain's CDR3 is CASSFPGTGDPYEQYF. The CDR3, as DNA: TGTGCCAGCAGTTTCCCTGGGACAGGGGATCCCTACGAGCAGTACTTC.

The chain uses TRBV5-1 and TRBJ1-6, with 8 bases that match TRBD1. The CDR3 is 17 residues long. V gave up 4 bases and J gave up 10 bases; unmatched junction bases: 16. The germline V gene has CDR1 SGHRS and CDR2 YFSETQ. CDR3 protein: CASSPRTGRNTDSPLHF. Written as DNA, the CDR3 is TGCGCCAGCAGCCCCAGGACAGGGAGAAATACGGACTCACCCCTCCACTTT.